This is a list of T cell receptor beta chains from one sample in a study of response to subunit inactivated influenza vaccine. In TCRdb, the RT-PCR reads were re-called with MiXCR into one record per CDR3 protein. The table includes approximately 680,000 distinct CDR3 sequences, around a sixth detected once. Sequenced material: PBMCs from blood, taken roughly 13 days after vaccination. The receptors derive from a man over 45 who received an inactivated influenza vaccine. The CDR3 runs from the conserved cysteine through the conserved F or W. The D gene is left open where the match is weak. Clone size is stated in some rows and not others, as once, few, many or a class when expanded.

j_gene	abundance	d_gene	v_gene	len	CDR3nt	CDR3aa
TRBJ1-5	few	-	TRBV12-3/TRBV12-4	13	TGTGCCAGCAGCACAGAAGCTAATCAGCCCCAGCATTTT	CASSTEANQPQHF
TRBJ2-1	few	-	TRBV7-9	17	TGTGCCAGCAGCAGGGGAAGTAGGACTACCCTCTACAATGAGCAGTTCTTC	CASSRGSRTTLYNEQFF
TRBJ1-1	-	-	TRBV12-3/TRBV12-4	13	TGTGCCAGCAGTTTAGAAAGGATAGGGAGGGCTTTCTTT	CASSLERIGRAFF
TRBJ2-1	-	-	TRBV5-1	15	TGCGCCAGCAGCTTGGTCTTTGGACACGATTCGGTTCAGCTCTTC	CASSLVFGHDSVQLF
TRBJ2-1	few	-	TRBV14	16	TGTGCCAGCAGCCAACCCGGTAGACTATGGGGCAATGAGCAGTTCTTC	CASSQPGRLWGNEQFF
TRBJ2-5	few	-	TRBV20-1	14	TGCGACTCCAAGCCTCGGACCCTGGAAGAGACCCAGTACTTC	CDSKPRTLEETQYF
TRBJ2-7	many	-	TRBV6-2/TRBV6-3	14	TGTGCCTCAAGATTGACAGCACGATCCTACGAGCAGTACTTC	CASRLTARSYEQYF
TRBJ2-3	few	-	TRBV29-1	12	TGCAGCGAATCTAACGGGGCGGACACGCAGTATTTT	CSESNGADTQYF
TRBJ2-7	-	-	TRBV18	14	TGTGCCAGCTCACCACCGAACGGCGGGGAAGAGCAGTACTTC	CASSPPNGGEEQYF
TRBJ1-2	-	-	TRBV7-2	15	TGTGCCAGCAGCTTAGTGCAGCCTTATAACTATGGCTACACCTTC	CASSLVQPYNYGYTF
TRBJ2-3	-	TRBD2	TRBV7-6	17	TGTGCCAGCAGCTTAGTATCAGCGGGGCCTAAAACAGATACGCAGTATTTT	CASSLVSAGPKTDTQYF
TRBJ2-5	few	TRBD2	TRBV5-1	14	TGCGCCAGCAGCGCCGGGGGGATTAAAGAGACCCAGTACTTC	CASSAGGIKETQYF
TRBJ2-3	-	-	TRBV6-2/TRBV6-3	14	TGTGCCAGCAGCAGATATACCCAGGGCGATACGCAGTATTTT	CASSRYTQGDTQYF
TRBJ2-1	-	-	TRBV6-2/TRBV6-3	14	TGTGCCAGCAGATCGCCCAGCCCCTACAATGAGCAGTTCTTC	CASRSPSPYNEQFF
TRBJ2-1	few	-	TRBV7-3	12	TGTGCCAGCAGCACACAGGGCGGAGAGCAGTTCTTC	CASSTQGGEQFF
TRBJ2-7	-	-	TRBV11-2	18	TGTGCCAGCAGCTTTCCCCCCTCCCACATCACAGGGTCGGGCGAGCAGTACTTC	CASSFPPSHITGSGEQYF
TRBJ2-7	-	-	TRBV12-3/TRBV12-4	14	TGTGCCAGCAGAAATGCCGGGACACCCTACGAGCAGTACTTC	CASRNAGTPYEQYF
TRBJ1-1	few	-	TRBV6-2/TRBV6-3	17	TGTGCCAGCAGTCCCCAGACATATCAGGCGGGGATGACTGAAGCTTTCTTT	CASSPQTYQAGMTEAFF
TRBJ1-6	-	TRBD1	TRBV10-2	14	TGCGCCAGCAAGGAGGCAGGGGGTAATTCACCCCTCCACTTT	CASKEAGGNSPLHF
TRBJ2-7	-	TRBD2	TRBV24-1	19	TGTGCCACCAGTGATCCAAATACTAGGGCGGGAGTTAGGAACTACGAGCAGTACTTC	CATSDPNTRAGVRNYEQYF
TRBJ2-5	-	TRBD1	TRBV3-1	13	TGTGCCACAGGGACAGGGAAATGGGAGACCCAGTACTTC	CATGTGKWETQYF
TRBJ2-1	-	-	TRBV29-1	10	TGCAGCGTTGTAGTGTTTGAGCAGTTCTTC	CSVVVFEQFF
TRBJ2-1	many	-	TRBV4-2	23	TGTGCCAGCAGCCCAGGACTACCGATATTCAATCAGAGATTAGATCCAAAATGGGATGAGCAGTTCTTC	CASSPGLPIFNQRLDPKWDEQFF
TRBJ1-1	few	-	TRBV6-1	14	TGTGCCAGCAGCCAACAGGGAGTAACCACTGAAGCTTTCTTT	CASSQQGVTTEAFF
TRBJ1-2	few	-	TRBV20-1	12	TGCAGTGTCCCCAAAGGCGGCTATGGCTACACCTTC	CSVPKGGYGYTF
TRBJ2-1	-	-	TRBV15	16	TGTGCCACCAGCAGAGAGAGAGGGGGAATGGACGATGAGCAGTTCTTC	CATSRERGGMDDEQFF
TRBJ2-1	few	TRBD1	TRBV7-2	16	TGTGCCAGCAACTCCCCAGACAGGGGAAGCTACAATGAGCAGTTCTTC	CASNSPDRGSYNEQFF